This is a list of T cell receptor beta chains from one sample in a study of blood T cell repertoires in COVID-19. Here immunoSEQ multiplex PCR was the method, and the copy in TCRdb shows in-frame clones only, minus some. The data contain a few hundred thousand clones, 86% of them singletons. Sequencing was done on a sample of peripheral blood. These receptors were collected from a man under 40 with active or convalescent COVID-19. Each CDR3 is given with its conserved first and last residue. D genes are given only for firm matches. The size entry is marked missing in some rows and otherwise reads once, few, many or a size class.

-,TRBJ2-6,TRBV18,TRBD1,CASSEQGAGSGANVLTF,TGTGCCAGCTCAGAACAGGGGGCAGGCTCTGGGGCCAACGTCCTGACTTTC
-,TRBJ2-1,TRBV2,TRBD2,CASRKAGGPDNEQFF,TGTGCCAGCAGGAAAGCGGGGGGGCCTGACAATGAGCAGTTCTTC
-,TRBJ2-5,TRBV6-2/TRBV6-3,TRBD2,CASSYKASGGYQETQYF,TGTGCCAGCAGTTACAAGGCTAGCGGGGGGTACCAAGAGACCCAGTACTTC
-,TRBJ1-5,TRBV6-5,-,CASSFRGGSNQPQHF,TGTGCCAGCAGTTTCAGGGGTGGCAGCAATCAGCCCCAGCATTTT
-,TRBJ1-2,TRBV4-3,-,CASSQDAGAYGYTF,TGCGCCAGCAGCCAAGACGCCGGAGCCTATGGCTACACCTTC
-,TRBJ2-2,TRBV19,-,CASTFAGLAGGELFF,TGTGCCAGTACCTTCGCCGGGCTGGCGGGCGGGGAGCTGTTTTTT
-,TRBJ1-1,TRBV7-9,TRBD1,CASSLPGQENTEAFF,TGTGCCAGCAGCCTACCGGGACAGGAGAACACTGAAGCTTTCTTT
once,TRBJ1-1,TRBV29-1,TRBD1,CSVADRAGTEAFF,TGCAGCGTTGCGGACAGGGCGGGAACTGAAGCTTTCTTT
-,TRBJ1-1,TRBV10-2,-,CASSEPGFPNTEAFF,TGCGCCAGCAGTGAGCCAGGGTTCCCCAACACTGAAGCTTTCTTT
-,TRBJ1-4,TRBV27,TRBD1,CASSSGQGAAFGANEKLFF,TGTGCCAGCAGTTCGGGACAGGGGGCGGCTTTCGGGGCTAATGAAAAACTGTTTTTT
-,TRBJ1-6,TRBV30,-,CAWSVRQSNSPLHF,TGTGCCTGGAGTGTGCGGCAGAGTAATTCACCCCTCCACTTT